This section outlines one T cell receptor (beta chain) sequence together with its context. These data are taken from a study of cytomegalovirus exposure and HLA in healthy donors. The PCR ran on 60 Vbeta and 13 Jbeta primers. Profiling relied on immunoSEQ multiplex PCR, and the TCRdb table lists in-frame clones only, not all of them. This sample's table reports tens of thousands of clones. Unmatched junction bases numbered 4, after V lost 6 bases and J lost 6 bases. The CDR3 length is 14 residues. Germline V CDR1 and CDR2: SGHTA, FQGTGA. The sequenced material came from PBMCs. The V call is TRBV7-3, the J call TRBJ2-1; 11 nucleotides align to TRBD2. This TCR was sampled from a man aged 35-49 years in good health and CMV-seropositive. CDR3 DNA: TGTGCCAGCAGTCCGGGACTAGCGGCCAATGAGCAGTTCTTC. It encodes CASSPGLAANEQFF.